The subject of this entry is one TCR beta chain. This receptor's antigen is unknown. No much larger clone exists at a distance of one base, and base qualities are not known. These data come from a study of patients and donors after allogeneic stem cell transplantation (dated by TCRdb to the early 2020s). The CDR3, from cysteine to phenylalanine, totals 16 residues. Of the read, only the CDR3 DNA is kept; its 48 bases are in frame from base 1. The germline V gene encodes CDR1 LNHDA and CDR2 SQIVND (reference sequence). A distance of 15 bases separates the germline ends of V and J, which lose 3 bases and 6 bases respectively. The library was prepared using RT-PCR. The reads were generated on a NextSeq 550. TCRdb reworked the public reads: Q25 trimming with fastp, MiXCR clone assembly, productive beta chains retained. For every CDR3 protein sequence, its rows merge into one entry that carries the most common genes and DNA. Across this sample there are 70,000 to 95,000 distinct CDR3 sequences, with approximately 5.2% seen only once. The ten top clones hold 2.6% of the sample.

The specimen was blood, either unsorted or a sorted T cell fraction (not recorded which). Recombination joined TRBV19 with TRBJ2-6, with no reliable assignment of the D segment. The clonotype originates from a human donor who was either an allogeneic HSCT recipient or a stem cell or donor lymphocyte infusion donor (not recorded which). It is not recorded whose cells these are; they may come from a transplant donor. The CDR3 reads as follows: CASSILGGFEANVLTF. The DNA is as follows: TGTGCCAGTAGTATCCTGGGTGGGTTCGAGGCCAACGTCCTGACTTTC. This CDR3, with the reference TRBV19 and TRBJ2-6 proteins standing in past its ends, gives the full variable domain DGGITQSPKYLFRKEGQNVTLSCEQNLNHDAMYWYRQDPGQGLRLIYYSQIVNDFQKGDIAEGYSVSREKKESFPLTVTSAQKNPTAFYLCASSILGGFEANVLTFGAGSRLTVL.